Shown below are 22 T cell receptor beta chains from a single sample sequenced in a study of identical twins. TCRdb independently ran MiXCR on the 5' RACE reads; one entry per CDR3 protein. The sample has approximately 600,000 distinct CDR3 sequences; roughly 9.9% are singletons. These data were likewise used in another study, on yellow fever vaccine responses in identical twins.

Specimen: PBMCs. These receptors were taken from a woman between 18 and 29 years old in good health.

This clonotype was counted a few times. The chain combines TRBV11-2 with TRBJ2-3, with 7 bases lining up with TRBD1. This CDR3 has 17 residues. In germline, CDR1 is SGHAT, CDR2 FQNNGV. With V trimmed by 0 bases and J by 2 bases, 8 bases remained unmatched. The CDR3 here is CASSLDYPTGLTDTQYF. The CDR3 coding sequence is TGTGCCAGCAGCTTAGATTACCCGACAGGGCTCACAGATACGCAGTATTTT.

The J gene is TRBJ2-6, the V gene TRBV3-1; 8 bases are shared with TRBD2. Germline V CDR1 and CDR2: LGHDT, YNNKEL (reference sequence). With 3 bases clipped from V and 0 bases from J, the junction kept 7 bases outside the gene matches. The CDR3 contains 18 residues. The CDR3 nucleotides are TGTGCCAGCAGCCACGCAGCGGGGGCTATCTCTGGGGCCAACGTCCTGACTTTC. It yields the protein CASSHAAGAISGANVLTF.

This clonotype has a count of ten or more. The chain uses TRBV5-1 and TRBJ2-2; D is perhaps TRBD1 (5 bases). Looked up from germline, CDR1 is SGHRS and CDR2 is YFSETQ. V lost 4 bases and J lost 4, with 20 bases in between. The CDR3 spans 17 residues. The CDR3: CASSNTGARQGTGELFF. In DNA, the CDR3 is TGCGCCAGCAGCAACACCGGCGCCAGGCAGGGCACCGGGGAGCTGTTTTTT.

This clonotype turned up a few times. The chain combines TRBV10-3 with TRBJ2-7; D call uncertain. The V gene lost 11 bases and the J gene lost 4 bases, with 18 bases spanning the gap. The germline V gene encodes CDR1 ENHRY and CDR2 SYGVKD. This CDR3 comprises 13 residues. Written as DNA, the CDR3 is TGTGCCCCCAGCCGTCAGAGGATTTACGAGCAGTACTTC. This encodes CAPSRQRIYEQYF.

The gene calls are TRBV7-2 and TRBJ2-7; 8 nucleotides line up with TRBD2. CDR1 is SGHTA, CDR2 FQGNSA, per germline. This CDR3 has 13 amino acids. The ends lost 5 bases at V and 11 bases at J; junction bases unmatched: 11. The CDR3 DNA sequence: TGTGCCAGCAGCATCAGTAGCGGGGCCTTCGAGTACTTC. Protein product: CASSISSGAFEYF.

This clonotype was observed a handful of times. The V gene is TRBV28, the J gene TRBJ2-7; TRBD2 aligns across 8 bases. The CDR3 contains 16 residues. Trimming at V came to 7 bases and at J to 0 bases, leaving 11 bases not matched to a gene. Germline V gene sequence: CDR1 MDHEN, CDR2 SYDVKM. The chain's CDR3 is CASTIGGAISSYEQYF. The CDR3 DNA reads TGTGCCAGCACCATCGGGGGGGCTATAAGCTCCTACGAGCAGTACTTC.

In this sample, this clonotype turned up a few times. This chain joins TRBV5-1 and TRBJ2-3; D is ambiguous. The V gene's germline CDR1 is SGHRS and CDR2 YFSETQ. This CDR3 is built from 13 residues. V dropped 5 bases and J dropped 6 bases, with 13 bases sitting between them. CDR3 sequence: CASSTTSRDTQYF. Here the CDR3 DNA reads TGCGCCAGCAGTACTACGAGCCGGGATACGCAGTATTTT.

This clonotype was counted at least ten times. The rearrangement joins TRBV12-3 or TRBV12-4 to TRBJ2-7; 9 nucleotides match TRBD1. The CDR3 covers 13 residues. Losses at the gene ends were 3 bases for V and 7 bases for J; bases not matched to a gene: 4. The CDR3 loop is CASSFRTGDEQYF. CDR3 DNA sequence: TGTGCCAGCAGTTTCCGGACAGGGGATGAGCAGTACTTC.

Many counts were recorded for this clonotype. The chain is built from TRBV20-1 and TRBJ2-7; D possibly matches TRBD1 or TRBD2 (5 bases each). V lost 0 bases and J lost 3, with 12 bases in between. CDR3 length: 14 residues. Germline CDR1 reads DFQATT; CDR2 reads SNEGSKA (reference sequence). CDR3 coding DNA: TGCAGTGCTAGAGATATGACGGGGCACTACGAGCAGTACTTC. Translated: CSARDMTGHYEQYF.

The chain employs TRBV5-5 and TRBJ1-4; 11 bases are shared with TRBD1. Germline V gives CDR1 SGHKS, CDR2 YYEKEE (reference sequence). This CDR3 has 16 residues. Unmatched junction bases numbered 5, after V lost 0 bases and J lost 7 bases. CDR3 sequence: CASSLAGGTGGEKLFF. The CDR3 bases are TGTGCCAGCAGCTTGGCCGGAGGGACAGGGGGTGAAAAACTGTTTTTT.

This clonotype was observed a few times. The chain combines TRBV18 with TRBJ2-7; 7 bases align to TRBD2. V gave up 0 bases and J gave up 5 bases; unmatched junction bases: 7. This CDR3 is built from 15 residues. In germline, CDR1 is KGHSH, CDR2 LQKENI. The CDR3 coding sequence is TGTGCCAGCTCACCACCGGGAGGGGTTAAGAACGAGCAGTACTTC. Translation gives CASSPPGGVKNEQYF.

This clonotype was seen ten or more times. The chain combines TRBV5-1 with TRBJ2-3, with 7 bases identical to TRBD2. This CDR3 region has 14 residues. Per germline, CDR1 SGHRS and CDR2 YFSETQ. V was clipped by 4 bases and J by 4 bases; unmatched bases: 6. For the CDR3, the DNA is TGCGCCAGCAGCGGCGGGAGTGGATCAGATACGCAGTATTTT. Protein: CASSGGSGSDTQYF.

This chain links TRBV27 with TRBJ2-3, with 9 bases aligning to TRBD2. CDR1 is MNHEY, CDR2 SMNVEV, per germline (reference sequence). The V gene end was trimmed by 0 bases and the J gene end by 7 bases; junction bases not matched to a gene: 11. The CDR3 spans 17 residues. The CDR3 DNA sequence: TGTGCCAGCAGTTTATCCCCCGGGCCTAGCGGGACTCATACGCAGTATTTT. Protein sequence: CASSLSPGPSGTHTQYF.

This clonotype turned up a few times. The V gene is TRBV4-3, the J gene TRBJ2-1; 10 nucleotides align to TRBD1. Germline V gene lookup returns CDR1 LGHNA and CDR2 YSLEER. V trimming: 5 bases; J trimming: 7 bases; junction bases outside the gene matches: 8. The CDR3 consists of 15 residues. CDR3 DNA sequence: TGCGCCAGCAGCGCCGGGACAGGGGTTTGGAATGAGCAGTTCTTC. Protein sequence: CASSAGTGVWNEQFF.

This clonotype has a handful of counts. The genes are TRBV7-2 and TRBJ2-3; D remains ambiguous. The V gene's germline CDR1 is SGHTA and CDR2 FQGNSA. This CDR3 contains 11 residues. The V gene lost 0 bases and the J gene lost 12 bases, with 7 bases spanning the gap. CDR3 bases: TGTGCCAGCAGCTTAGCGGCCATTCAGTATTTT. Residues: CASSLAAIQYF.

The chain employs TRBV28 and TRBJ2-1, with 11 bases identical to TRBD2. The CDR3 covers 15 residues. Germline CDR1 is MDHEN and CDR2 is SYDVKM. V was clipped by 1 base and J by 9 bases; unmatched bases: 5. The CDR3 protein is CASSLSASGRSEQFF. CDR3 DNA: TGTGCCAGCAGTTTATCGGCTAGCGGGAGGTCTGAGCAGTTCTTC.

This clonotype was observed a handful of times. The chain carries TRBV20-1 and TRBJ2-4; 8 bases are a match to TRBD1. V gave up 1 base and J gave up 12 bases; unmatched junction bases: 2. The CDR3 covers 11 residues. Germline CDR1 DFQATT, CDR2 SNEGSKA (reference sequence). The CDR3 region is CSARVTGGQYF. The CDR3, as DNA: TGCAGTGCTAGAGTTACAGGGGGTCAGTACTTC.

The gene calls are TRBV20-1 and TRBJ2-1, with TRBD2 matching 11 bases. The CDR3 has 15 amino acids. The V gene end was trimmed by 4 bases and the J gene end by 7 bases; junction bases not matched to a gene: 9. Germline CDR1 DFQATT, CDR2 SNEGSKA (reference sequence). CDR3 DNA sequence: TGCAGTGCTATAGCGGGGGGGTTCCCGGGGAATGAGCAGTTCTTC. Translation: CSAIAGGFPGNEQFF.

This clonotype was counted a few times. This sequence joins TRBV9 and TRBJ2-7, with a possible D match to TRBD1 (5 bases). The V end was cut by 0 bases, the J end by 1 base, with 14 bases between. The CDR3 consists of 16 residues. The germline V gene has CDR1 SGDLS and CDR2 YYNGEE. CDR3 region: CASSVDVTGRSYEQYF. The CDR3, as DNA: TGTGCCAGCAGCGTAGATGTAACAGGCCGGTCCTACGAGCAGTACTTC.

The rearrangement joins TRBV3-1 to TRBJ2-1, with 11 bases aligning to TRBD1. V trimming: 4 bases; J trimming: 8 bases; junction bases outside the gene matches: 7. This CDR3 is built from 15 residues. Germline values: CDR1 LGHDT, CDR2 YNNKEL (reference sequence). In nucleotides, the CDR3 is TGTGCCAGCAGCCGCGAGGACAGGGGGCCCTATGAGCAGTTCTTC. Its translation: CASSREDRGPYEQFF.

This clonotype was counted a few times. V usage is TRBV5-6 and J usage is TRBJ2-1; the match to TRBD2 covers 7 bases. Germline trimming cut 6 bases from V and 0 bases from J; bases unmatched to any gene: 15. This CDR3 is 18 amino acids long. CDR1 and CDR2 from the germline V gene are SGHDT and YYEEEE. The CDR3 is CASKNLAGEPTSYNEQFF. The CDR3 nucleotides are TGTGCCAGCAAGAACCTGGCGGGGGAACCTACCTCCTACAATGAGCAGTTCTTC.

This chain joins TRBV18 and TRBJ2-1; D perhaps matches TRBD1 (5 bases). Germline V lookup: CDR1 KGHSH, CDR2 LQKENI. V was shortened by 3 bases and J by 13 bases, with 10 bases between the two germline ends. The CDR3 length is 11 residues. The CDR3, as DNA: TGTGCCAGCTCACCCGACAGAACCCAGTTCTTC. Protein sequence: CASSPDRTQFF.